The 18 T cell receptor beta chains given below trace back to one sample, sequenced in a study of blood T cell repertoires in COVID-19. Using immunoSEQ multiplex PCR, the repertoire was profiled, and TCRdb retains in-frame clones only, with some absent. The sample holds about 190,000 clones, 90% seen once. The sequencing input was peripheral blood. These receptors were obtained from a man aged 50 or older with acute or convalescent COVID-19.

CDR3 in DNA: TGTGCCAGCAGCTTACAGGGGACCGGGGAAAAACTGTTTTTT. Its translation: CASSLQGTGEKLFF. The chain uses TRBV6-2 or TRBV6-3 and TRBJ1-4, with 7 bases lining up with TRBD1. V gave up 6 bases and J gave up 8 bases; unmatched junction bases: 9. CDR3 length: 14 residues. CDR1 is MNHEY, CDR2 SVGEGT, per germline.

This clone has a single count. The chain employs TRBV11-3 and TRBJ1-1; D not resolved. Germline lookup yields CDR1 SGHNT and CDR2 YENEEA. This CDR3 has 13 residues. Trimming left V 3 bases short and J 1 base short, with 6 bases between. The CDR3 DNA follows: TGTGCCAGCAGCTTTGCGGGGAACACTGAAGCTTTCTTT. It yields the protein CASSFAGNTEAFF.

The chain employs TRBV3-1 (or the pseudogene TRBV3-2) and TRBJ2-2; unclear D gene. Trimming took off 1 base at V and 0 bases at J, with 6 bases between the two ends. The CDR3 sequence is 15 residues long. Germline CDR1 is LGHDT and CDR2 is YNNKEL (reference sequence). CDR3 protein: CASSQVLSNTGELFF. In nucleotides, the CDR3 is TGTGCCAGCAGCCAAGTCCTTTCGAACACCGGGGAGCTGTTTTTT.

The V and J genes are TRBV7-9 and TRBJ1-4, with 9 bases matching TRBD1. The CDR3 sequence is 17 residues long. Germline loops: CDR1 SEHNR, CDR2 FQNEAQ (reference sequence). Trimming removed 5 bases from V and 3 bases from J; junction bases left unmatched: 10. CDR3 sequence: CASSPRTGDWANEKLFF. The CDR3 DNA reads as TGTGCCAGCAGCCCCCGGACAGGGGATTGGGCTAATGAAAAACTGTTTTTT.

The gene calls are TRBV29-1 and TRBJ2-1, with 13 bases that match TRBD2. Trimming cost V 5 bases and J 4 bases; bases outside gene matches: 2. CDR3 size: 14 residues. Germline V gives CDR1 SQVTM, CDR2 ANQGSEA. In DNA, the CDR3 is TGCAGCGTTCGGACTAGCGGGAGTTACAATGAGCAGTTCTTC. This gives the protein CSVRTSGSYNEQFF.

The chain couples TRBV18 to TRBJ1-5; D unresolved. CDR3 length: 14 residues. V lost 4 bases and J 3 bases, leaving 10 bases between the germline ends. Germline CDR1 is KGHSH and CDR2 is LQKENI. CDR3 in amino acids: CASSRAWANQPQHF. CDR3 sequence (DNA): TGTGCCAGCTCACGCGCCTGGGCCAATCAGCCCCAGCATTTT.

The rearrangement uses TRBV27 and TRBJ1-1; TRBD1 might be the D (6 bases). V gave up 6 bases and J gave up 0 bases, with 17 bases separating them. CDR3 length: 16 residues. From germline, CDR1 is MNHEY and CDR2 SMNVEV (reference sequence). The CDR3, as DNA: TGTGCCAGCAGCCGACCCTGGGACAATATGAACACTGAAGCTTTCTTT. Translated, it gives CASSRPWDNMNTEAFF.

V gene TRBV7-8 combines with J gene TRBJ2-1; TRBD2 agrees at 7 bases. From germline, CDR1 is SGHVS and CDR2 FQNEAQ. CDR3 length equals 15 residues. With V trimmed by 5 bases and J by 0 bases, 4 bases remained unmatched. The CDR3 spells CASSASGGSYNEQFF. The CDR3 nucleotides are TGTGCCAGCAGCGCCTCGGGAGGCTCCTACAATGAGCAGTTCTTC.

The J gene is TRBJ2-7, the V gene TRBV5-1, with 10 bases lining up with TRBD2. The CDR3 contains 13 residues. Germline V CDR1 and CDR2: SGHRS, YFSETQ. Losses at the gene ends were 4 bases for V and 9 bases for J; bases not matched to a gene: 7. CDR3 loop: CASSRSGGARQYV. The CDR3 bases are TGCGCCAGCAGCCGAAGCGGGGGGGCTCGGCAGTACGTC.

The chain couples TRBV4-2 to TRBJ1-2; no clear D gene. The germline CDR1 and CDR2 sequences are LGHNA and YNFKEQ. This CDR3 region has 14 residues. V shed 1 base and J shed 2 bases, with 8 bases lying between them. The DNA of the CDR3 is TGTGCCAGCAGCCAAGTGGCGGAAAACTATGGCTACACCTTC. Its protein product is CASSQVAENYGYTF.

This chain connects TRBV7-9 to TRBJ2-7, with D perhaps matching TRBD1 (5 bases). This CDR3 has 14 amino acids. The V and J ends lost 5 bases and 5 bases respectively, with 16 bases between them. Germline lookup yields CDR1 SEHNR and CDR2 FQNEAQ (reference sequence). DNA of the CDR3: TGTGCCAGCAGCCCCGCGGCAGGGTACGACGAGCAGTACTTC. It encodes CASSPAAGYDEQYF.

The table lists this clone with a count of one. The chain uses TRBV19 and TRBJ1-2; D unclear. The V gene's germline CDR1 is LNHDA and CDR2 SQIVND (reference sequence). The V and J ends lost 3 bases and 2 bases respectively, with 10 bases between them. This CDR3 contains 14 residues. CDR3 coding DNA: TGTGCCAGTAGTATCCAGAACAGAAACTATGGCTACACCTTC. Its protein product is CASSIQNRNYGYTF. Supplemented by reference TRBV19 and TRBJ1-2, the full variable domain reads DGGITQSPKYLFRKEGQNVTLSCEQNLNHDAMYWYRQDPGQGLRLIYYSQIVNDFQKGDIAEGYSVSREKKESFPLTVTSAQKNPTAFYLCASSIQNRNYGYTFGSGTRLTVV.

This clone was found a few times. The rearrangement joins TRBV10-3 to TRBJ2-1; 13 bases map to TRBD2. V shed 3 bases and J 3 bases; nucleotides not matched to a gene: 5. Germline V gene sequence: CDR1 ENHRY, CDR2 SYGVKD. The CDR3 is 17 amino acids. CDR3: CAISDLRTSGGYNEQFF. DNA for the CDR3: TGTGCCATCAGTGATCTAAGGACTAGCGGGGGCTACAATGAGCAGTTCTTC.

The rearrangement joins TRBV28 to TRBJ1-5, with TRBD1 matching over 9 bases. V lost 6 bases and J lost 4; bases outside the gene matches: 7. CDR3 length: 15 residues. The germline CDR1 and CDR2 sequences are MDHEN and SYDVKM. In DNA form, the CDR3 reads TGTGCCAGCAGCCAAGGGACAGGGCTAAATCAGCCCCAGCATTTT. Translating it yields CASSQGTGLNQPQHF.

This clone is a singleton in its sample. The chain is built from TRBV5-1 and TRBJ2-4; D ambiguous. The V gene's germline CDR1 is SGHRS and CDR2 YFSETQ. V was cut by 0 bases and J by 0 bases, with 7 bases left in between. CDR3 length: 15 residues. CDR3 in DNA: TGCGCCAGCAGCTTGGTTTCTACAGCCAAAAACATTCAGTACTTC. This encodes CASSLVSTAKNIQYF.

The chain has TRBV6-5 and TRBJ2-7, with 13 nucleotides matching TRBD2. The CDR3 loop spans 15 amino acids. V gave up 0 bases and J gave up 6 bases; unmatched junction bases: 2. The V gene's germline CDR1 is MNHEY and CDR2 SVGAGI. The CDR3 DNA reads as TGTGCCAGCAGTTACTCCCGGACTAGCGGGGGCGAGCAGTACTTC. Translated: CASSYSRTSGGEQYF.

This clone was recorded a few times. The V call is TRBV5-1, the J call TRBJ2-7, with 10 bases lining up with TRBD2. Germline V gene lookup returns CDR1 SGHRS and CDR2 YFSETQ. This CDR3 region has 15 residues. J gave up 0 bases and V 1 base, and 1 base lay outside the gene matches. CDR3 in amino acids: CASSLTSGDSYEQYF. CDR3 nucleotides: TGCGCCAGCAGCTTGACTAGCGGGGACTCCTACGAGCAGTACTTC. Using reference TRBV5-1 and TRBJ2-7 for the parts outside the CDR3, the full variable domain is KAGVTQTPRYLIKTRGQQVTLSCSPISGHRSVSWYQQTPGQGLQFLFEYFSETQRNKGNFPGRFSGRQFSNSRSEMNVSTLELGDSALYLCASSLTSGDSYEQYFGPGTRLTVT.

The V call is TRBV7-9, the J call TRBJ1-2; tentatively, D is TRBD1 (6 bases). The CDR3 has 16 amino acids. V lost 2 bases and J lost 0, with 13 bases in between. CDR1 and CDR2 from the germline V gene are SEHNR and FQNEAQ (reference sequence). The CDR3 spells CASSLRQAPANYGYTF. For the CDR3, the DNA is TGTGCCAGCAGCTTAAGACAGGCACCAGCTAACTATGGCTACACCTTC.